The present entry profiles one T cell receptor beta chain with its context. The age range of participants was about 18 to 95 years, with residence in approximately 25 US areas. Cohorts were determined from participant-reported clinical history. Generated by immunoSEQ multiplex PCR, the TCRdb table keeps only in-frame clones and is missing some. The table records fewer than 400,000 clones, 92% of them present only once. The CDR3 totals 10 residues. Germline CDR1 is MNHEY and CDR2 is SVGAGI. Trimming stripped 9 bases from V and 5 bases from J, with 7 bases between. These data originate in a study of blood T cell repertoires in COVID-19. Overall study: From T cells, B-cell-depleted T cells, or PBMCs came the material, which was cDNA or gDNA.

Material for sequencing was PBMCs or T cells enriched from blood (not recorded which). The clonotype originates from a woman younger than 45 who had recovered from COVID-19. This rearrangement joins TRBV6-5 to TRBJ2-5; D gene ambiguous. CDR3 in amino acids: CASLEETQYF. As DNA, the CDR3 is TGTGCCAGTCTCGAGGAGACCCAGTACTTC.